This is a list of T cell receptor beta chains from one sample in a study of Ad26.COV2.S vaccination and SARS-CoV-2 variants. Repertoires were generated with immunoSEQ multiplex PCR, while TCRdb's copy carries only in-frame clones and drops some. The repertoire consists of 500,000 or so clones, with 89% occurring once and the leading ten covering about 2.5%. Sequenced here: peripheral blood, sampled in a trial of Ad26.COV2.S vaccine versus placebo. These receptors all come from a person aged 18-65 years who received the Ad26.COV2.S COVID-19 vaccine or a placebo. The CDR3 runs from the conserved cysteine through the conserved F or W. The order of the fields is D gene, clone size, J gene, V gene, CDR3 protein, CDR3 DNA. A D gene is named only where the DNA matches it firmly. Clone size, where shown, is once, few, many, or a class for clones that have expanded.

D: -; size: once; J: TRBJ2-7; V: TRBV15; CDR3: CATSSRGSGAYEQYF; DNA: TGTGCCACCAGCAGCCGGGGGTCGGGAGCCTACGAGCAGTACTTC
D: TRBD2; size: -; J: TRBJ2-1; V: TRBV27; CDR3: CASSLRGSSYNEQFF; DNA: TGTGCCAGCAGTTTACGCGGGAGCTCCTACAATGAGCAGTTCTTC
D: -; size: few; J: TRBJ1-5; V: TRBV7-3; CDR3: CASSLNSNQPQHF; DNA: TGTGCCAGCAGCTTAAACAGCAATCAGCCCCAGCATTTT
D: -; size: few; J: TRBJ1-1; V: TRBV9; CDR3: CASAPTVNTEAFF; DNA: TGTGCCAGTGCACCTACAGTGAACACTGAAGCTTTCTTT
D: -; size: -; J: TRBJ1-6; V: TRBV11-3; CDR3: CASSHDGQTNSPLHF; DNA: TGTGCCAGCAGCCATGACGGACAGACAAATTCACCCCTCCACTTT
D: TRBD1; size: -; J: TRBJ1-2; V: TRBV2; CDR3: CASSEGTGGAGYGYTF; DNA: TGTGCCAGCAGTGAAGGGACAGGGGGCGCTGGATATGGCTACACCTTC
D: TRBD1; size: -; J: TRBJ1-2; V: TRBV27; CDR3: CASSSRTGANYGYTF; DNA: TGTGCCAGCAGTTCCCGGACAGGGGCAAACTATGGCTACACCTTC
D: -; size: -; J: TRBJ1-5; V: TRBV15; CDR3: CATSRDRDQGGQPQHF; DNA: TGTGCCACCAGCAGAGACCGGGACCAGGGAGGTCAGCCCCAGCATTTT
D: -; size: -; J: TRBJ1-2; V: TRBV12-3/TRBV12-4; CDR3: CASSSGFDGYTF; DNA: TGTGCCAGTTCCTCGGGATTCGATGGCTACACCTTC
D: TRBD1; size: -; J: TRBJ2-7; V: TRBV7-9; CDR3: CASGMPYRGRLHF; DNA: TGTGCCAGCGGAATGCCCTACAGGGGCCGTCTGCACTTC
D: -; size: -; J: TRBJ2-3; V: TRBV9; CDR3: CASSVGWVGADTQYF; DNA: TGTGCCAGCAGCGTAGGCTGGGTAGGAGCAGATACGCAGTATTTT
D: -; size: few; J: TRBJ2-5; V: TRBV14; CDR3: CASSQDLYQETQYF; DNA: TGTGCCAGCAGCCAAGATTTGTACCAAGAGACCCAGTACTTC
D: TRBD1; size: once; J: TRBJ2-5; V: TRBV11-3; CDR3: CASSLGVGTGLETQYF; DNA: TGTGCCAGCAGCTTAGGTGTGGGGACAGGGTTGGAGACCCAGTACTTC
D: -; size: -; J: TRBJ2-7; V: TRBV5-1; CDR3: CASSFKGQGEQYF; DNA: TGCGCCAGCAGCTTCAAGGGGCAAGGCGAGCAGTACTTC
D: -; size: -; J: TRBJ1-6; V: TRBV10-3; CDR3: CAISESGGESPLHF; DNA: TGTGCCATCAGTGAGTCGGGAGGGGAATCACCCCTCCACTTT
D: -; size: once; J: TRBJ1-5; V: TRBV5-4; CDR3: CASGVGGSNQPQHF; DNA: TGTGCCAGCGGAGTGGGTGGCAGCAATCAGCCCCAGCATTTT
D: -; size: -; J: TRBJ1-3; V: TRBV7-2; CDR3: CASSLFGGAGNTIYF; DNA: TGTGCCAGCAGCTTGTTCGGGGGAGCTGGAAACACCATATATTTT
D: TRBD2; size: -; J: TRBJ2-2; V: TRBV4-1; CDR3: CASSLRTSGYINTGELFF; DNA: TGCGCCAGCAGCCTTAGGACTAGCGGGTATATCAACACCGGGGAGCTGTTTTTT
D: -; size: -; J: TRBJ1-5; V: TRBV25-1; CDR3: CASSSGSDQPQHF; DNA: TGTGCCAGCAGTTCAGGGAGCGATCAGCCCCAGCATTTT
D: -; size: -; J: TRBJ2-1; V: TRBV3-1/TRBV3-2; CDR3: CASSHWVRGGWDEQFF; DNA: TGTGCCAGCAGCCATTGGGTGAGGGGGGGTTGGGATGAGCAGTTCTTC
D: TRBD2; size: -; J: TRBJ2-1; V: TRBV7-6; CDR3: CASSRSGSSYNEQFF; DNA: TGTGCCAGCAGCCGTAGCGGGAGCTCCTACAATGAGCAGTTCTTC
D: TRBD1; size: -; J: TRBJ1-3; V: TRBV7-2; CDR3: CASSLVGDSSGNTIYF; DNA: TGTGCCAGCAGCTTAGTGGGGGACAGCTCTGGAAACACCATATATTTT
D: -; size: -; J: TRBJ2-7; V: TRBV11-2; CDR3: CASSFRRQLYYEQYF; DNA: TGTGCCAGCAGCTTCCGTCGGCAGTTATATTACGAGCAGTACTTC